At least ten counts were recorded for the clone carrying this T cell receptor (beta chain). No antigen is known for it. The TCR library protocol was used to attach unique molecular identifiers. These identifiers were attached to individual cDNA molecules. Each CDR3 protein gets one entry after TCRdb re-called the 5' RACE reads with MiXCR. Here the sample spans 55,000 to 65,000 distinct CDR3 sequences, about a tenth being singletons. The data originate from a study of early T cells in non-severe SARS-CoV-2 infection. Study overall: Sequencing used unsorted whole-blood bulk RNA, so chains lack pairing. Study-wide findings and caveats: VDJdb-based annotation leaned toward anti-spike CD8 responses and missed private and CD4 specificities.

V lost 6 bases and J 0 bases, leaving 12 bases between the germline ends. CDR3 size: 13 residues. Germline V gene data show CDR1 as DFQATT and CDR2 as SNEGSKA (reference sequence). This chain joins TRBV20-1 and TRBJ2-7, with a tentative D call TRBD2 (6 bases). The source of this sequence is an adult who was a healthcare worker with PCR-confirmed SARS-CoV-2 infection or an uninfected control (not recorded which). Sequenced input: whole blood. The CDR3 DNA reads as TGCAGTGCCTACGACGGGAGCTCCTACGAGCAGTACTTC. Translation: CSAYDGSSYEQYF.